Following are 28 T cell receptor beta chains from one sample sequenced in a study of T cell changes during pregnancy in multiple sclerosis. TCRdb's copy holds only in-frame clones and misses some; the assay was immunoSEQ multiplex PCR. This sample has about 70,000 clones, with around 94% found just once. The sequenced sample was peripheral blood, obtained in the second trimester of pregnancy. Source of these receptors: a female donor in good health, enrolled as a control in a pregnancy study.

The chain couples TRBV27 to TRBJ2-7; D is unclear. Germline V gene sequence: CDR1 MNHEY, CDR2 SMNVEV (reference sequence). CDR3 length equals 12 residues. The germline V and J ends were trimmed by 6 bases and 7 bases, with 13 bases remaining between them. The CDR3 is CASSPPGYEQYF. As DNA, the CDR3 is TGTGCCAGCAGCCCGCCCGGGTATGAGCAGTACTTC.

The V gene is TRBV7-8, the J gene TRBJ1-4, with TRBD1 as a possible D gene (6 bases). Germline V gene sequence: CDR1 SGHVS, CDR2 FQNEAQ. There are 15 residues in the CDR3. Trimming left V 5 bases short and J 3 bases short, with 13 bases between. CDR3 protein: CASSTFGQSNEKLFF. The CDR3 bases are TGTGCCAGCAGCACGTTTGGACAGTCTAATGAAAAACTGTTTTTT.

This clone has only a few counts. This sequence joins TRBV6-6 and TRBJ1-4; 7 bases line up with TRBD1. Per germline, CDR1 MNHNY and CDR2 SVGAGI (reference sequence). J gave up 8 bases and V 7 bases, and 10 bases lay outside the gene matches. The CDR3 length is 14 residues. This chain's CDR3 is CASTTEAGGEKLFF. The CDR3 region has the DNA TGTGCCAGCACTACAGAGGCAGGGGGGGAAAAACTGTTTTTT.

The CDR3 region has the DNA TGCGCCAGCAGCAGCCAGGGGTCAACTAATGAAAAACTGTTTTTT. Translated, it gives CASSSQGSTNEKLFF. The rearrangement uses TRBV5-1 and TRBJ1-4, with a weak D call TRBD1 (6 bases). Trimming stripped 4 bases from V and 0 bases from J, with 10 bases between. There are 15 residues in the CDR3. Per germline, CDR1 SGHRS and CDR2 YFSETQ. Full variable domain (remainder filled in from reference TRBV5-1 and TRBJ1-4): KAGVTQTPRYLIKTRGQQVTLSCSPISGHRSVSWYQQTPGQGLQFLFEYFSETQRNKGNFPGRFSGRQFSNSRSEMNVSTLELGDSALYLCASSSQGSTNEKLFFGSGTQLSVL.

This clone was picked up a small number of times. The chain joins TRBV7-9 to TRBJ1-5, with TRBD1 matching 10 bases. Trimming took 5 bases from V and 11 from J; bases not matched to a gene: 15. CDR3 length: 16 amino acids. Looked up from germline, CDR1 is SEHNR and CDR2 is FQNEAQ (reference sequence). CDR3 sequence: CASSATGTGVRGSQHF. As DNA, the CDR3 is TGTGCCAGCAGCGCCACCGGGACAGGGGTCAGGGGATCCCAGCATTTT. Together with reference TRBV7-9 and TRBJ1-5, the CDR3 gives the full variable domain: DTGVSQNPRHKITKRGQNVTFRCDPISEHNRLYWYRQTLGQGPEFLTYFQNEAQLEKSRLLSDRFSAERPKGSFSTLEIQRTEQGDSAMYLCASSATGTGVRGSQHFGDGTRLSIL.

This chain joins TRBV7-9 and TRBJ2-7, with a possible D match to TRBD1 (6 bases). The CDR3 consists of 17 residues. Trimming stripped 1 base from V and 2 bases from J, with 18 bases between. Germline CDR1 is SEHNR and CDR2 is FQNEAQ (reference sequence). DNA for the CDR3: TGTGCCAGCAGCTTAGTTATGGCCAGGACAGACACCTACGAGCAGTACTTC. Translating gives CASSLVMARTDTYEQYF.

V gene TRBV7-9 combines with J gene TRBJ2-7, with 9 bases matching TRBD1. CDR3 length: 16 amino acids. V lost 2 bases, J lost 4 bases, and 9 bases stayed unmatched. Germline V gene data show CDR1 as SEHNR and CDR2 as FQNEAQ (reference sequence). The CDR3 loop is CASSLRPTGQGYEQYF. The CDR3 DNA sequence: TGTGCCAGCAGCTTACGCCCAACCGGACAGGGGTACGAGCAGTACTTC.

The rearrangement links TRBV7-6 to TRBJ1-1, with D maybe TRBD1 (6 bases). Germline assignment: CDR1 SGHVS and CDR2 FNYEAQ. V dropped 6 bases and J dropped 0 bases, with 11 bases sitting between them. The CDR3 consists of 14 residues. The CDR3 sequence: CASRKDRMNTEAFF. Here the CDR3 DNA reads TGTGCCAGCAGAAAGGACAGAATGAACACTGAAGCTTTCTTT. Supplemented by reference TRBV7-6 and TRBJ1-1, the full variable domain reads GAGVSQSPRYKVTKRGQDVALRCDPISGHVSLYWYRQALGQGPEFLTYFNYEAQQDKSGLPNDRFSAERPEGSISTLTIQRTEQRDSAMYRCASRKDRMNTEAFFGQGTRLTVV.

CDR3 sequence (DNA): TGTGCCAGCAGCTACGGCGGGGGGCAAGCTGGAAACACCATATATTTT. Translating it yields CASSYGGGQAGNTIYF. V usage is TRBV6-6 and J usage is TRBJ1-3, with D perhaps TRBD1 (6 bases). Germline V gene sequence: CDR1 MNHNY, CDR2 SVGAGI (reference sequence). Trimming shortened V by 6 bases and J by 2 bases, and 17 bases separated the two germline ends. This CDR3 is built from 16 residues.

The J gene is TRBJ1-2, the V gene TRBV30; perhaps TRBD1 as D (5 bases). Germline assignment: CDR1 GTSNPN and CDR2 SVGIG (reference sequence). The CDR3 length is 13 residues. V lost 5 bases and J lost 4, with 14 bases in between. The CDR3 coding sequence is TGTGCCTGGTCTCAGGGAGGTAGCTATGGCTACACCTTC. Translation: CAWSQGGSYGYTF.

This clone was observed a single time. V usage is TRBV5-6 and J usage is TRBJ1-1, with 9 bases matching TRBD1. V trimming: 2 bases; J trimming: 4 bases; junction bases outside the gene matches: 12. CDR1 is SGHDT, CDR2 YYEEEE, per germline. The CDR3 runs 17 residues. The CDR3 loop is CASSLQGAGNRGTEAFF. In nucleotides, the CDR3 is TGTGCCAGCAGCTTACAGGGGGCAGGAAATAGAGGCACTGAAGCTTTCTTT.

The V call is TRBV13, the J call TRBJ2-5; perhaps TRBD1 as D (6 bases). The CDR3 is made up of 14 amino acids. V was clipped by 2 bases and J by 1 base, with 8 bases between them. Germline V lookup: CDR1 PRHDT, CDR2 FYEKMQ (reference sequence). The chain's CDR3 is CASSLLGAQETQYF. CDR3 DNA: TGTGCCAGCAGCTTATTGGGGGCCCAAGAGACCCAGTACTTC. The whole variable domain, remainder taken from reference TRBV13 and TRBJ2-5, is AAGVIQSPRHLIKEKRETATLKCYPIPRHDTVYWYQQGPGQDPQFLISFYEKMQSDKGSIPDRFSAQQFSDYHSELNMSSLELGDSALYFCASSLLGAQETQYFGPGTRLLVL.

This clone has a single count. The V gene is TRBV4-2, the J gene TRBJ2-1; D is undetermined. The CDR3 sequence is 13 residues long. Germline V lookup: CDR1 LGHNA, CDR2 YNFKEQ. V shed 0 bases and J shed 6 bases, with 6 bases lying between them. The CDR3 region has the DNA TGTGCCAGCAGCCAAGACCTCCTCAATGAGCAGTTCTTC. Translation: CASSQDLLNEQFF.

This rearrangement joins TRBV18 to TRBJ2-5; TRBD1 might be the D (6 bases). There are 13 residues in the CDR3. Germline V gives CDR1 KGHSH, CDR2 LQKENI. V dropped 5 bases and J dropped 2 bases, with 9 bases sitting between them. The CDR3 reads CASSSGQQETQYF. The CDR3 DNA reads TGTGCCAGCTCATCAGGACAGCAAGAGACCCAGTACTTC.

V is TRBV6-6 and J is TRBJ2-5, with 10 bases lining up with TRBD2. Losses at the gene ends were 10 bases for V and 9 bases for J; bases not matched to a gene: 20. Germline loops: CDR1 MNHNY, CDR2 SVGAGI (reference sequence). The CDR3 runs to 16 residues. CDR3 coding DNA: TGTGCCACCGGGAGGGAAGCGGGGGGGCCCTCAACGGCCCAGTACTTC. The encoded protein is CATGREAGGPSTAQYF.

The rearrangement links TRBV7-9 to TRBJ2-7; 10 bases line up with TRBD1. The junction had 5 bases not matched to a gene; V was cut back by 4 bases and J by 5 bases. CDR1 SEHNR and CDR2 FQNEAQ come from the germline V gene (reference sequence). This CDR3 spans 14 amino acids. Written as DNA, the CDR3 is TGTGCCAGCAGCTCCGGGACAGGGGTCAACGAGCAGTACTTC. Translating it yields CASSSGTGVNEQYF.

The chain employs TRBV5-6 and TRBJ1-3, with 9 bases identical to TRBD1. The CDR3 consists of 14 residues. The V gene's germline CDR1 is SGHDT and CDR2 YYEEEE. V lost 7 bases, J lost 6 bases, and 8 bases stayed unmatched. The CDR3 DNA reads TGTGCCAGCCTTGACAGGGGGATAGAAAACACCATATATTTT. This encodes CASLDRGIENTIYF.

The chain joins TRBV6-1 to TRBJ2-5; D gene ambiguous. Germline CDR1 and CDR2: MNHNS and SASEGT. The V end was cut by 10 bases, the J end by 2 bases, with 17 bases between. CDR3 length: 14 amino acids. The CDR3 DNA follows: TGTGCCACCGAGCTTCTACCGTTTCAAGAGACCCAGTACTTC. It yields the protein CATELLPFQETQYF.

CDR3 region: CASSESVNTEAFF. The DNA for the CDR3 is TGTGCCAGCAGTGAATCGGTGAACACTGAAGCTTTCTTT. The V gene is TRBV25-1, the J gene TRBJ1-1; no firm D call. CDR3 length equals 13 residues. Germline V gene data show CDR1 as MGHDK and CDR2 as SYGVNS. Trimming left V 1 base short and J 0 bases short, with 3 bases between.

The V and J genes are TRBV13 and TRBJ2-2, with D unclear. The germline CDR1 and CDR2 sequences are PRHDT and FYEKMQ (reference sequence). V gave up 2 bases and J gave up 5 bases, with 6 bases separating them. This CDR3 contains 13 residues. The CDR3 loop is CASSLLNTGELFF. CDR3 nucleotide sequence: TGTGCCAGCAGCTTACTAAATACCGGGGAGCTGTTTTTT.

The chain employs TRBV6-5 and TRBJ1-2; TRBD1 matches 7 bases. Germline CDR1 is MNHEY and CDR2 is SVGAGI. This CDR3 has 14 residues. With V trimmed by 5 bases and J by 7 bases, 10 bases remained unmatched. The CDR3 is CASSQTPGQSGYTF. CDR3 sequence (DNA): TGTGCCAGCAGTCAGACGCCGGGACAGAGTGGCTACACCTTC.

The chain recombines TRBV19 with TRBJ1-4; 9 nucleotides match TRBD1. After removal of 6 bases from V and 17 bases from J, the junction contained 13 bases not matched to a gene. This CDR3 spans 13 amino acids. The germline gives CDR1 LNHDA, CDR2 SQIVND (reference sequence). CDR3 nucleotides: TGTGCCAGTAGGGGACAGGGATGGGCCCGGTCCTTTTTT. Protein: CASRGQGWARSFF.

This rearrangement joins TRBV27 to TRBJ2-3; 8 nucleotides agree with TRBD2. The CDR3 extends over 16 amino acids. J lost 2 bases, V lost 6 bases, and 10 bases had no gene match. Germline V gene data show CDR1 as MNHEY and CDR2 as SMNVEV (reference sequence). The CDR3 nucleotides are TGTGCCAGCAGCCGCGTGCGGGGGGCCCACACAGATACGCAGTATTTT. This codes for CASSRVRGAHTDTQYF.

The rearrangement links TRBV15 to TRBJ1-3; no clear D. V was pared by 5 bases and J by 0 bases, with 17 bases between. This CDR3 region has 17 residues. CDR1 LNHNV and CDR2 YYDKDF come from the germline V gene (reference sequence). CDR3 DNA: TGTGCCACCAGCCGGGGTGGGCAGCAGTACTCTGGAAACACCATATATTTT. Amino acid sequence: CATSRGGQQYSGNTIYF.

This sequence joins TRBV27 and TRBJ1-2, with 11 nucleotides matching TRBD1. The V and J ends lost 6 bases and 4 bases, in that order; junction bases with no gene match: 4. This CDR3 has 14 amino acids. Germline lookup yields CDR1 MNHEY and CDR2 SMNVEV (reference sequence). In nucleotides, the CDR3 is TGTGCCAGCAGAAGGACAGGGGGCTCCTATGGCTACACCTTC. Protein product: CASRRTGGSYGYTF.

CDR3 nucleotide sequence: TGTGCCAGCAGTGAAAAAAGCCCCTACGAGCAGTACTTC. Translated: CASSEKSPYEQYF. The chain uses TRBV6-1 and TRBJ2-7; no clear D. Trimming left V 2 bases short and J 2 bases short, with 7 bases between. The germline V gene encodes CDR1 MNHNS and CDR2 SASEGT. The CDR3 sequence is 13 residues long.

The CDR3 DNA reads TGTGCCAGCAAAGGGGCTGTTACCGGGGAGCTGTTTTTT. This codes for CASKGAVTGELFF. The chain employs TRBV2 and TRBJ2-2; tentative D call: TRBD1 (5 bases). V gave up 7 bases and J gave up 5 bases, with 11 bases separating them. Germline loops: CDR1 SNHLY, CDR2 FYNNEI. The CDR3 sequence is 13 residues long. Combining the CDR3 with reference TRBV2 and TRBJ2-2 gives the whole variable domain EPEVTQTPSHQVTQMGQEVILRCVPISNHLYFYWYRQILGQKVEFLVSFYNNEISEKSEIFDDQFSVERPDGSNFTLKIRSTKLEDSAMYFCASKGAVTGELFFGEGSRLTVL.

The V and J genes are TRBV29-1 and TRBJ2-2, with 10 positions matching TRBD2. Germline trimming cut 1 base from V and 5 bases from J; bases unmatched to any gene: 13. Germline-derived CDR1 and CDR2 are SQVTM and ANQGSEA. The CDR3 is 18 amino acids. The CDR3 nucleotides are TGCAGCGTTGAAGCCGATAGCGGGGGGCGCGGAAAGACCGGGGAGCTGTTTTTT. Translated: CSVEADSGGRGKTGELFF.